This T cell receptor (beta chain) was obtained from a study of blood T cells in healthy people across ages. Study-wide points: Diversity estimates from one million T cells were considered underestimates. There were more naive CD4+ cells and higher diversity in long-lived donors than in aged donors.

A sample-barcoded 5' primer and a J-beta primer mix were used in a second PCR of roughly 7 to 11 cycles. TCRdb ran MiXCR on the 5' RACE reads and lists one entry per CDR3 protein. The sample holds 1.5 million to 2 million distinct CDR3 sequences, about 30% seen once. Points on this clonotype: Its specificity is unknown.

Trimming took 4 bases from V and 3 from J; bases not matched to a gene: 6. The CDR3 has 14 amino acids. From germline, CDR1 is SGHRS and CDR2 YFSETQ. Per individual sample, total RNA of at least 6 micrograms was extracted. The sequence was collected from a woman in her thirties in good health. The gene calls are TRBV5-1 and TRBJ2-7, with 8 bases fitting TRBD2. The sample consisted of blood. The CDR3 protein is CASSPTSVHYEQYF. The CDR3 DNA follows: TGCGCCAGCAGCCCGACTAGCGTTCACTACGAGCAGTACTTC.